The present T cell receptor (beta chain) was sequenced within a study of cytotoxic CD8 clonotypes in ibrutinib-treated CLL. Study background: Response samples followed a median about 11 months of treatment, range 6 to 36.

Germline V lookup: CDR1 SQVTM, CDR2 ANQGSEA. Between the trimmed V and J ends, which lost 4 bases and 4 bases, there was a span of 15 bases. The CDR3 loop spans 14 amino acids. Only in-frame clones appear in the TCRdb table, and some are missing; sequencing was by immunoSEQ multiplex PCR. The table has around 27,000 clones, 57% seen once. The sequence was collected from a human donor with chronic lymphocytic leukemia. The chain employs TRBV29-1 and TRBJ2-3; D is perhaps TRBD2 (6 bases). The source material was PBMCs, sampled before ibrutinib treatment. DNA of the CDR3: TGCAGCGTTGGGAGGGAAGTCTATGCAGATACGCAGTATTTT. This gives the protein CSVGREVYADTQYF.